This record concerns one T cell receptor beta chain sequence. The antigen is unknown. The length of the CDR3 is 15 residues. V was clipped by 1 base and J by 7 bases; unmatched bases: 6. Germline V gives CDR1 SGHRS, CDR2 YFSETQ. These data come from a study of cytomegalovirus exposure and HLA in healthy donors. Broader study findings: Data from an earlier analysis indicated that most TCR beta V segments were productive either about 87% or about 30% of the time. Reports indicated that the classifier achieved high specificity and sensitivity in diagnosing cytomegalovirus status.

Primers for the PCR totalled 60 Vbeta and 13 Jbeta. Assay: immunoSEQ multiplex PCR; the TCRdb copy retains only in-frame clones and omits some. Found here are about 230,000 clones, 85% to 90% of them singletons; the top ten hold 1.3%. The donors (healthy individuals) were bone marrow donors. The study sampled nominally healthy donors, though unrecorded immune exposures were likely. This TCR came from a human donor in good health. The sequenced sample consisted of PBMCs. The J gene is TRBJ1-4, the V gene TRBV5-1; 8 bases are a match to TRBD1. CDR3 region: CASSLQGADVEKLFF. The CDR3 nucleotides read TGCGCCAGCAGCTTGCAGGGGGCAGACGTTGAAAAACTGTTTTTT.